This T cell receptor (beta chain) was sequenced in a study of relationships among human T cell subsets. Naive plus transitional T cells were isolated with anti-CD45RA microbeads from pooled CD4+ and CD8+ T cells. Germline lookup yields CDR1 SQVTM and CDR2 ANQGSEA. This CDR3 is built from 12 residues. V shed 0 bases, J shed 6 bases, and the junction held 2 bases outside the gene matches. Semiquantitative ARM-PCR amplified T cell receptor alpha and beta CDR3 regions from mRNA. Exponential amplification used communal superprimers after tagged nested gene-specific primers in ARM-PCR. Each CDR3 protein is one row after TCRdb ran MiXCR on the multiplex PCR reads. This sample has some 7,000 distinct CDR3 sequences; about two thirds occur once, and the top ten carry about half.

The clonotype originates from a man aged 35-49 years in good health. The source material was naive and transitional (CD45RA+) T cells sorted from blood. This sequence joins TRBV29-1 and TRBJ2-7; TRBD2 matches at 7 bases. The CDR3 DNA reads TGCAGCGTTGAAGATAGGGAGGGCGAGCAGTACTTC. This gives the protein CSVEDREGEQYF.